This T cell receptor (beta chain) was identified in a study of shared clonotypes between healthy human individuals. Terminally differentiated effector memory CD45RA+ cells were left out of the naive CD8 fraction, which was CD45RO-negative and positively selected for CCR7. Free of recent acute infections or vaccinations, the donors were healthy HIV-negative adults. The CDR3 spans 15 residues. Germline V gene lookup returns CDR1 SGHAT and CDR2 FQNNGV. V lost 4 bases and J lost 2, with 14 bases in between. When replicate PCRs were run on sorted subsets, they used 150 to 200 ng DNA, about 30,000 T cell genomes. Generated by immunoSEQ multiplex PCR, the TCRdb table keeps only in-frame clones and is missing some. The table shows around 1,900,000 clones, with around 93% occurring only once.

The sequence derives from a man between 18 and 29 years old in good health. Some clones in this sample may be carry-over from other donors' samples. The sequenced material came from naive CD8+ T cells from PBMCs. This chain connects TRBV11-2 to TRBJ2-5; possible D gene TRBD2, 6 bases. The CDR3 is CASSSGGTRQETQYF. CDR3 DNA sequence: TGTGCCAGCAGCTCGGGCGGGACGAGACAAGAGACCCAGTACTTC.